The 23 T cell receptor beta chains below all came from one sample that was sequenced in a study of identical twins (TCRdb year 2016). Libraries were made using 5' RACE. Sequencer: Illumina HiSeq 2000. TCRdb reanalyzed the raw reads on its own, using fastp at Q25 for trimming and MiXCR for clone calling, and kept in-frame beta chains. Identical CDR3 protein sequences are pooled into one entry, listed with their most common genes and DNA. The sample table contains 1.5 million to 2 million distinct CDR3 sequences; only one count was recorded for around 29% of them. The ten top clones hold more than 0.25% of the sample. Sequencing was done on a sample of cord blood. Receptors were obtained from a newborn girl in good health.

This clonotype appeared many times. The rearrangement joins TRBV27 to TRBJ2-3, with TRBD1 matching 7 bases. Germline V gives CDR1 MNHEY, CDR2 SMNVEV (reference sequence). The CDR3 has 15 amino acids. V gave up 6 bases and J gave up 2 bases; unmatched junction bases: 8. This CDR3 is CASRRQGRLTDTQYF. The CDR3 DNA reads TGTGCCAGCAGAAGACAGGGACGACTCACAGATACGCAGTATTTT.

In its sample, this clonotype was seen a few times. The chain joins TRBV4-2 to TRBJ1-1, with 7 bases lining up with TRBD1. The germline CDR1 and CDR2 sequences are LGHNA and YNFKEQ. CDR3 length equals 16 residues. V shed 4 bases, J shed 0 bases, and the junction held 8 bases outside the gene matches. The CDR3 loop is CASSPETGRMNTEAFF. DNA of the CDR3: TGTGCCAGCAGCCCCGAGACAGGGCGTATGAACACTGAAGCTTTCTTT.

As regards this clonotype: A read error may explain this, as a much larger clone is one base away. The V gene is TRBV9, the J gene TRBJ2-1, with TRBD2 identical over 7 bases. Germline V lookup: CDR1 SGDLS, CDR2 YYNGEE. The CDR3 covers 15 residues. The CDR3 DNA reads TGTGCCAGCGGCGTAGTAGCGGGCCTCTACAATGAGCAGTTCTTC. Protein: CASGVVAGLYNEQFF.

This clonotype was counted at least ten times. V usage is TRBV12-3 or TRBV12-4 and J usage is TRBJ1-5, with no clear D. The CDR3 contains 14 residues. V was shortened by 6 bases and J by 4 bases, with 13 bases between the two germline ends. The CDR3 DNA is TGTGCCAGCAGCCCCAGGACGGGGAATCAGCCCCAGCATTTT. The encoded protein is CASSPRTGNQPQHF.

This clonotype was observed a few times. The rearrangement uses TRBV20-1 and TRBJ2-1, with TRBD2 matching over 11 bases. The CDR3 is made up of 13 amino acids. Trimming cost V 5 bases and J 12 bases; bases outside gene matches: 9. CDR1 DFQATT and CDR2 SNEGSKA come from the germline V gene (reference sequence). The DNA for the CDR3 is TGCAGTGCTGCGACTAGCGGGGCCTTGGGGCAGTTCTTC. It translates to CSAATSGALGQFF.

The V and J genes are TRBV4-2 and TRBJ2-1; 10 bases map to TRBD2. Looked up from germline, CDR1 is LGHNA and CDR2 is YNFKEQ. The V and J ends lost 0 bases and 6 bases, in that order; junction bases with no gene match: 17. This CDR3 spans 20 amino acids. The CDR3 coding sequence is TGTGCCAGCAGCCAAGATCCTCCTCTTGATCTAGCGGGGGTAGTCAATGAGCAGTTCTTC. This encodes CASSQDPPLDLAGVVNEQFF.

Worth noting for this clonotype: At one boundary the junction diverges from the germline segment, which might be a read error. The chain employs TRBV13 and TRBJ1-2, with D perhaps matching TRBD1 (5 bases). The V gene's germline CDR1 is PRHDT and CDR2 FYEKMQ (reference sequence). The CDR3 is 12 residues long. The CDR3 nucleotides are TGTGCCTGCAGCTTGGCAGGGAAGGGCTACACCTTC. Protein sequence: CACSLAGKGYTF.

This clonotype was detected a few times. The chain uses TRBV4-2 and TRBJ2-3; D possibly uses TRBD1 or TRBD2 (5 bases each). The germline gives CDR1 LGHNA, CDR2 YNFKEQ. Trimming stripped 6 bases from V and 5 bases from J, with 12 bases between. CDR3 length: 13 amino acids. The CDR3 reads CASRRGLEDTQYF. For the CDR3, the DNA is TGTGCCAGCAGACGGGGCTTGGAAGATACGCAGTATTTT.

The chain joins TRBV3-1 to TRBJ2-1; TRBD2 agrees at 10 bases. The CDR3 consists of 17 residues. Trimming took 4 bases from V and 11 from J; bases not matched to a gene: 17. Germline lookup yields CDR1 LGHDT and CDR2 YNNKEL (reference sequence). The CDR3 loop reads CASSPRVERGGSHKQFF. CDR3 in DNA: TGTGCCAGCAGCCCACGGGTGGAGCGGGGGGGTTCTCACAAGCAGTTCTTC.

The V and J genes are TRBV6-6 and TRBJ2-3, with 8 bases identical to TRBD2. Germline V CDR1 and CDR2: MNHNY, SVGAGI (reference sequence). The junction had 8 bases not matched to a gene; V was cut back by 2 bases and J by 4 bases. The CDR3 sequence is 16 residues long. The CDR3 region is CASSYGAGGVPDTQYF. CDR3 DNA sequence: TGTGCCAGCAGTTACGGTGCGGGAGGAGTTCCAGATACGCAGTATTTT.

V usage is TRBV29-1 and J usage is TRBJ2-5; D is perhaps TRBD1 (5 bases). The CDR3 is made up of 13 amino acids. Per germline, CDR1 SQVTM and CDR2 ANQGSEA. Trimming left V 7 bases short and J 3 bases short, with 15 bases between. The CDR3 coding sequence is TGCAGCGCCAAGGTGGGGCGGAAAGAGACCCAGTACTTC. Amino acids: CSAKVGRKETQYF.

The chain links TRBV6-1 to TRBJ1-1, with TRBD1 as a possible D gene (6 bases). The CDR3 runs to 15 residues. The V gene lost 6 bases and the J gene lost 0 bases, with 14 bases spanning the gap. Germline assignment: CDR1 MNHNS and CDR2 SASEGT. CDR3 amino acids: CASRRQVRMNTEAFF. CDR3 DNA: TGTGCCAGCAGACGACAGGTAAGGATGAACACTGAAGCTTTCTTT.

This clonotype was observed a few times. The chain links TRBV29-1 to TRBJ2-1; unclear D gene. This CDR3 spans 11 amino acids. CDR1 and CDR2 from the germline V gene are SQVTM and ANQGSEA. Trimming removed 5 bases at V and 7 bases at J, with 9 bases between. CDR3 in DNA: TGCAGCGTTCACAAGACAAATGAGCAGTTCTTC. It yields the protein CSVHKTNEQFF.

This clonotype was seen a few times. The chain uses TRBV24-1 and TRBJ2-3, with D possibly TRBD1 on 5 matching bases. The CDR3 sequence is 12 residues long. CDR1 KGHDR and CDR2 SFDVKD come from the germline V gene. V gave up 2 bases and J gave up 6 bases, with 5 bases separating them. The CDR3 loop reads CATSDYRDTQYF. The CDR3 region has the DNA TGTGCCACCAGTGATTACAGGGATACGCAGTATTTT.

A word on this clonotype: Sequence at one end of the junction differs from germline and may be a read error. The chain uses TRBV20-1 and TRBJ1-5, with D possibly matching TRBD1 (5 bases). This CDR3 contains 13 residues. The germline CDR1 and CDR2 sequences are DFQATT and SNEGSKA (reference sequence). CDR3 in DNA: TGCAGTACTAGGGACCATAGCAATCAGCCCCAGCATTTT. It specifies CSTRDHSNQPQHF.

The CDR3: CSASMGHSGNTIYF. The CDR3 DNA follows: TGCAGTGCTAGTATGGGGCACTCTGGAAACACCATATATTTT. This chain connects TRBV20-1 to TRBJ1-3; perhaps TRBD1 as D (5 bases). CDR1 DFQATT and CDR2 SNEGSKA come from the germline V gene (reference sequence). Trimming left V 3 bases short and J 0 bases short, with 9 bases between. The CDR3 is 14 residues long.

This clonotype turned up a few times. The V gene is TRBV5-6, the J gene TRBJ1-2; D unclear. V was trimmed by 4 bases and J by 5 bases, leaving 9 bases between them. Germline assignment: CDR1 SGHDT and CDR2 YYEEEE. This CDR3 region has 12 residues. CDR3 in amino acids: CASSMFGYGYTF. The CDR3 DNA reads as TGTGCCAGCAGCATGTTCGGGTATGGCTACACCTTC.

This clonotype was counted only a few times. The chain is built from TRBV11-2 and TRBJ2-1, with TRBD2 identical over 8 bases. CDR3 length: 17 amino acids. V was clipped by 3 bases and J by 0 bases; unmatched bases: 7. Germline CDR1 and CDR2: SGHAT and FQNNGV. DNA for the CDR3: TGTGCCAGCAGCTTGAGGGTAGCGGGGAGCTCCTACAATGAGCAGTTCTTC. This translates into CASSLRVAGSSYNEQFF.

The chain links TRBV20-1 to TRBJ2-7, with 10 nucleotides matching TRBD1. Germline-derived CDR1 and CDR2 are DFQATT and SNEGSKA (reference sequence). The CDR3 loop spans 14 amino acids. With 1 base clipped from V and 4 bases from J, the junction kept 4 bases outside the gene matches. CDR3 in DNA: TGCAGTGCTAGAGGTGACAGGGGGCATTACGAGCAGTACTTC. Translation: CSARGDRGHYEQYF.

This clonotype turned up a few times. The rearrangement uses TRBV20-1 and TRBJ2-3; D may match TRBD1 or TRBD2 (5 bases each). Germline V gene data show CDR1 as DFQATT and CDR2 as SNEGSKA (reference sequence). The CDR3 is 15 amino acids. With 3 bases removed from V and 8 bases from J, the gap between germline ends came to 21 bases. CDR3 loop: CSASGNRGLLSTQYF. DNA of the CDR3: TGCAGTGCTAGTGGCAATCGGGGCCTGCTAAGTACGCAGTATTTT.

The V call is TRBV2, the J call TRBJ2-1; 8 bases fit TRBD2. TRBJ2-7 explains the end of the DNA better; the J call may be wrong. Per germline, CDR1 SNHLY and CDR2 FYNNEI. CDR3 length equals 16 residues. CDR3 residues: CASSRSGGLSYNEQYF. CDR3 bases: TGTGCCAGCAGTCGAAGCGGGGGCCTCTCCTACAATGAGCAGTACTTC.

This clonotype showed up many times. This chain connects TRBV20-1 to TRBJ2-4; 8 bases line up with TRBD1. V dropped 2 bases and J dropped 1; count of bases not matched to a gene: 4. CDR1 and CDR2 (germline): DFQATT, SNEGSKA (reference sequence). CDR3 length: 15 residues. CDR3: CSARPRQGAKNIQYF. DNA for the CDR3: TGCAGTGCTAGACCACGACAGGGGGCCAAAAACATTCAGTACTTC.

This chain connects TRBV7-8 to TRBJ1-2, with a tentative D call TRBD1 (6 bases). CDR1 is SGHVS and CDR2 is FQNEAQ in the germline V gene. This CDR3 comprises 15 residues. Trimming shortened V by 1 base and J by 4 bases, and 13 bases separated the two germline ends. CDR3 residues: CASSLDRAITYGYTF. CDR3 coding DNA: TGTGCCAGCAGCTTAGACAGGGCGATAACCTATGGCTACACCTTC. Full variable domain (rest looked up from reference TRBV7-8 and TRBJ1-2): GAGVSQSPRYKVAKRGQDVALRCDPISGHVSLFWYQQALGQGPEFLTYFQNEAQLDKSGLPSDRFFAERPEGSVSTLKIQRTQQEDSAVYLCASSLDRAITYGYTFGSGTRLTVV.